This TCR beta chain originates from a study of blood T cell repertoires in COVID-19. At the level of the study: Samples taken during acute and convalescent COVID-19 were collected in the United States, Italy and Spain.

This table comes from immunoSEQ multiplex PCR, and its TCRdb copy is limited to in-frame clones, with some not included. The table shows 200,000 to 250,000 clones, with roughly four fifths occurring only once. Each participant's cohort was designated according to participant-reported clinical history. The germline V gene has CDR1 SGHDT and CDR2 YYEEEE. The germline V and J ends were trimmed by 1 base and 7 bases, with 8 bases remaining between them. This CDR3 region has 12 residues. The V and J genes are TRBV5-6 and TRBJ1-2, with TRBD1 as a possible D gene (5 bases). The specimen sequenced was PBMCs or T cells enriched from blood (not recorded which). This clonotype originated in a man aged 40-50 years who had recovered from COVID-19. CDR3 sequence: CASSLQGSGYTF. As DNA, the CDR3 is TGTGCCAGCAGCTTGCAGGGATCTGGCTACACCTTC.